This T cell receptor beta chain was found in a study of CD8 T cells in ankylosing spondylitis. Quantitative 5'-RACE with molecular barcodes was used to make the TCR beta libraries. Via MiXCR, TCRdb re-called the 5' RACE reads, giving one row per CDR3 protein. This table has 160,000 or so distinct CDR3 sequences, 8.5% to 10% appearing once. Overall study results and limits: Disease-associated clones were reportedly significantly overrepresented in matched ankylosing spondylitis synovial fluid. Seemingly characteristic of ankylosing spondylitis blood was a TCR beta motif consisting of 7 or 8 highly homologous variants.

This clonotype has only a few counts. Its antigen remains unknown. This TCR came from a female donor with ankylosing spondylitis or in good health (not recorded which). Sequences were obtained from blood, either unsorted or a sorted T cell fraction (not recorded which).

The CDR3 DNA follows: TGCGCCAGCAGCCAAGGTCGGGAGTTGGAGACCCAGTACTTC. Translated: CASSQGRELETQYF. The chain uses TRBV4-3 and TRBJ2-5; possible D gene TRBD2, 6 bases. Germline V gene lookup returns CDR1 LGHNA and CDR2 YSLEER. V was clipped by 1 base and J by 5 bases, with 11 bases between them. The CDR3 spans 14 residues.